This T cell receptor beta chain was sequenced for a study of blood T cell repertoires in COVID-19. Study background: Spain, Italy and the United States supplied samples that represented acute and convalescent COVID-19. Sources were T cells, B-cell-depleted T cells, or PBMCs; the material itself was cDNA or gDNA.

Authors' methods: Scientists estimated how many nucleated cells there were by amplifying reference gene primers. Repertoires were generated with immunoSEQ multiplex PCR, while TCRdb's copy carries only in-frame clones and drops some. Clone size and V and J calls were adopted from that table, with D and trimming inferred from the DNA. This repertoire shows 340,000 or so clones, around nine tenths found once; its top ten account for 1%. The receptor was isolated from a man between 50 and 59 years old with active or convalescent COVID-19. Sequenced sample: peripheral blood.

In nucleotides, the CDR3 is TGTGCCAGCAGCGCTACAATCGGGGGACAGGGCCATGGCTACACCTTC. Its translation: CASSATIGGQGHGYTF. The V and J genes are TRBV9 and TRBJ1-2; 9 bases match TRBD1. Losses at the gene ends were 3 bases for V and 6 bases for J; bases not matched to a gene: 12. The CDR3 has 16 residues. Germline CDR1 is SGDLS and CDR2 is YYNGEE.